Each of the 2 T cell receptor beta chains below was sequenced from the same sample in a study of graft-versus-host responses after intestinal transplantation. No antigen has been identified for these receptors. Assay: immunoSEQ multiplex PCR; the TCRdb copy retains only in-frame clones and omits some. Of some 81,000 clones in the sample, about 89% are singletons; the top ten hold around 0.35%. Sequences were derived from unstimulated CD4+ T cells sorted from spleen or lymph node cells, sampled before intestinal transplant. The receptors originated from a human donor who received an intestinal transplant.

The V gene is TRBV6-5, the J gene TRBJ1-4; TRBD1 agrees at 8 bases. The V gene's germline CDR1 is MNHEY and CDR2 SVGAGI. The CDR3 runs 12 residues. With 5 bases clipped from V and 10 bases from J, the junction kept 3 bases outside the gene matches. CDR3 residues: CASSRQGTKLFF. The CDR3 DNA follows: TGTGCCAGCAGTAGACAGGGGACAAAACTGTTTTTT.

The chain joins TRBV28 to TRBJ1-2; D ambiguous. The CDR3 runs to 12 residues. Germline CDR1 MDHEN, CDR2 SYDVKM. Trimming pared 3 bases from V and 1 base from J, leaving 3 bases between. CDR3 sequence (DNA): TGTGCCAGCAGTTTGTATAACTATGGCTACACCTTC. It is translated as CASSLYNYGYTF.